This TCR beta chain was sequenced for a study of blood T cell repertoires in COVID-19. As for the study in general: PBMCs, B-cell-depleted T cells, or T cells were the source of the cDNA or gDNA that made up the material.

This clone was seen only a few times. V was shortened by 4 bases and J by 7 bases, with 10 bases between the two germline ends. Germline CDR1 reads LGHDT; CDR2 reads YNNKEL (reference sequence). This CDR3 comprises 13 residues. Sequencing used immunoSEQ multiplex PCR; TCRdb keeps in-frame clones, though not all of them. The table lists around 76,000 clones, about 85% of them singletons. Input material: peripheral blood. V and J are TRBV3-1 (or the pseudogene TRBV3-2) and TRBJ2-2, with no clear D. The sequence came from a man over 45 with COVID-19, enrolled during active disease. The CDR3 protein is CASSLRSRGELFF. CDR3 DNA sequence: TGTGCCAGCAGCCTCAGGTCTCGCGGGGAGCTGTTTTTT.